This T cell receptor beta chain was sequenced for a study of spatial heterogeneity in lung cancer. At the level of the study: The donor group consisted of roughly 70 patients who had untreated, early-stage non-small cell lung cancer. PBMC samples from follow-up, when available, were sequenced at a median of around 23 months post-resection. Broader study findings: Follow-up blood showed ubiquitous expanded tumor TCRs less than blood at resection did.

This clonotype turned up a few times. Its antigen remains unidentified. CDR1 is MNHNS and CDR2 is SASEGT in the germline V gene. The CDR3 loop spans 12 amino acids. Deletions cut 8 bases from V and 1 base from J, with 8 bases between. TCR cDNA molecules each carried a unique molecular identifier. TCRdb independently ran MiXCR on the 5' RACE reads; one entry per CDR3 protein. The sample has fewer than 55,000 distinct CDR3 sequences, roughly 7% seen once. The time point: blood at routine non-recurrence follow-up after resection. Researchers sequenced whole RNA taken from tumor, nontumor lung or frozen PBMC without sorting.

The genes are TRBV6-1 and TRBJ1-2, with unresolved D. The TCR was taken from a female donor with early-stage non-small cell lung cancer. Sample: PBMCs, taken at follow-up. CDR3 in DNA: TGTGCCAGCGAATCCCTTAACTATGGCTACACCTTC. This sequence encodes CASESLNYGYTF.